What follows describes a single TCR beta chain. Trimming took off 5 bases at V and 4 bases at J, with 14 bases between the two ends. Germline values: CDR1 GTSNPN, CDR2 SVGIG (reference sequence). The CDR3 spans 14 residues. Profiled with immunoSEQ multiplex PCR; TCRdb holds only in-frame clones, not every one. The sample shows 39,000 or so clones, less than 95% of them seen only once. This sample stems from a study of T cell changes during pregnancy in multiple sclerosis. This sequence originates from a female donor with multiple sclerosis, enrolled in a pregnancy study. The chain joins TRBV30 to TRBJ2-2; maybe TRBD1 (6 bases). The specimen comprised CD8+ T cells from peripheral blood mononuclear cells, sampled in the first trimester of pregnancy. The CDR3 DNA reads as TGTGCCTGGGATGACACAGGGATCACCGGGGAGCTGTTTTTT. This translates into CAWDDTGITGELFF. Drawing the rest from reference TRBV30 and TRBJ2-2, the complete variable domain is SQTIHQWPATLVQPVGSPLSLECTVEGTSNPNLYWYRQAAGRGLQLLFYSVGIGQISSEVPQNLSASRPQDRQFILSSKKLLLSDSGFYLCAWDDTGITGELFFGEGSRLTVL.